The 9 T cell receptor beta chains given below trace back to one sample, sequenced in a study of technical replicates of blood from a few donors. TCRdb's copy holds only in-frame clones and misses some; the assay was immunoSEQ multiplex PCR. Of under 100,000 clones in the sample, about 95% were seen once. The specimen was T cells isolated from PBMCs. The receptors here all came from a human donor in good health.

The table lists this clone with a count of one. The chain combines TRBV7-3 with TRBJ2-7; 7 bases agree with TRBD2. CDR1 and CDR2 (germline): SGHTA, FQGTGA. After removal of 1 base from V and 4 bases from J, the junction contained 10 bases not matched to a gene. The CDR3 runs 16 residues. The CDR3 DNA is TGTGCCAGCAGCTTAATTGGTAGCGGGCCAATGTACGAGCAGTACTTC. Translation: CASSLIGSGPMYEQYF.

This clone has a handful of counts. This chain joins TRBV19 and TRBJ1-1; no clear D. The CDR3 is 14 amino acids. Deletions cut 3 bases from V and 1 base from J, with 9 bases between. Germline V gene data show CDR1 as LNHDA and CDR2 as SQIVND (reference sequence). Written as DNA, the CDR3 is TGTGCCAGTAGTATCGGGGTAGGGAACACTGAAGCTTTCTTT. Amino acids: CASSIGVGNTEAFF.

The gene calls are TRBV18 and TRBJ1-5, with D unclear. The CDR3 runs to 12 residues. The V end was cut by 3 bases, the J end by 6 bases, with 6 bases between. The germline V gene has CDR1 KGHSH and CDR2 LQKENI. CDR3 nucleotide sequence: TGTGCCAGCTCACCGGAGCGTCAGCCCCAGCATTTT. This encodes CASSPERQPQHF.

The chain combines TRBV7-9 with TRBJ2-5, with 7 bases aligning to TRBD2. V dropped 1 base and J dropped 5; count of bases not matched to a gene: 16. The germline V gene encodes CDR1 SEHNR and CDR2 FQNEAQ (reference sequence). The CDR3 runs 18 residues. CDR3 amino acids: CASSLDVLSGRLQETQYF. CDR3 nucleotide sequence: TGTGCCAGCAGCTTAGATGTCCTTAGCGGGCGCCTCCAGGAGACCCAGTACTTC. The complete variable domain, with remaining parts taken from reference TRBV7-9 and TRBJ2-5, reads DTGVSQNPRHKITKRGQNVTFRCDPISEHNRLYWYRQTLGQGPEFLTYFQNEAQLEKSRLLSDRFSAERPKGSFSTLEIQRTEQGDSAMYLCASSLDVLSGRLQETQYFGPGTRLLVL.

The chain carries TRBV4-3 and TRBJ2-7; 10 nucleotides line up with TRBD1. Germline CDR1 is LGHNA and CDR2 is YSLEER. Trimming at V came to 4 bases and at J to 3 bases, leaving 3 bases not matched to a gene. The CDR3 length is 14 residues. The CDR3, as DNA: TGCGCCAGCAGCCTGGGACAGGGGCACTACGAGCAGTACTTC. Translation gives CASSLGQGHYEQYF.

This clone was detected once. This chain joins TRBV5-4 and TRBJ1-1, with D tentatively TRBD1 (5 bases). Trimming cost V 0 bases and J 7 bases, with 7 bases left between them. CDR1 is SGHNT and CDR2 is YYREEE in the germline V gene (reference sequence). This CDR3 region has 12 residues. Here the CDR3 reads CASSLDRLEAFF. CDR3 sequence (DNA): TGTGCCAGCAGCTTGGACAGGCTTGAAGCTTTCTTT.

This chain connects TRBV28 to TRBJ2-6; 8 bases fit TRBD1. The CDR3 is 19 residues long. The junction had 14 bases not matched to a gene; V was cut back by 6 bases and J by 1 base. Germline CDR1 MDHEN, CDR2 SYDVKM. CDR3 residues: CASRAAGGPLPSGANVLTF. CDR3 bases: TGTGCCAGCAGAGCGGCAGGGGGCCCTCTACCTTCTGGGGCCAACGTCCTGACTTTC.

This chain joins TRBV7-3 and TRBJ2-2, with TRBD2 matching 10 bases. This CDR3 is 17 amino acids long. The V gene's germline CDR1 is SGHTA and CDR2 FQGTGA. The trim removed 5 bases at V and 1 base at J, leaving 7 bases unmatched. CDR3 DNA: TGTGCCAGCAGCCCAAGTTTAGCGGGAGGGAACACCGGGGAGCTGTTTTTT. Protein: CASSPSLAGGNTGELFF.

The chain carries TRBV19 and TRBJ2-3; maybe TRBD1 (7 bases). V was trimmed by 4 bases and J by 2 bases, leaving 10 bases between them. The CDR3 totals 14 residues. CDR1 and CDR2 (germline): LNHDA, SQIVND (reference sequence). For the CDR3, the DNA is TGTGCCAGTAGTAAGGAGGGGGCCACAGATACGCAGTATTTT. This translates into CASSKEGATDTQYF.